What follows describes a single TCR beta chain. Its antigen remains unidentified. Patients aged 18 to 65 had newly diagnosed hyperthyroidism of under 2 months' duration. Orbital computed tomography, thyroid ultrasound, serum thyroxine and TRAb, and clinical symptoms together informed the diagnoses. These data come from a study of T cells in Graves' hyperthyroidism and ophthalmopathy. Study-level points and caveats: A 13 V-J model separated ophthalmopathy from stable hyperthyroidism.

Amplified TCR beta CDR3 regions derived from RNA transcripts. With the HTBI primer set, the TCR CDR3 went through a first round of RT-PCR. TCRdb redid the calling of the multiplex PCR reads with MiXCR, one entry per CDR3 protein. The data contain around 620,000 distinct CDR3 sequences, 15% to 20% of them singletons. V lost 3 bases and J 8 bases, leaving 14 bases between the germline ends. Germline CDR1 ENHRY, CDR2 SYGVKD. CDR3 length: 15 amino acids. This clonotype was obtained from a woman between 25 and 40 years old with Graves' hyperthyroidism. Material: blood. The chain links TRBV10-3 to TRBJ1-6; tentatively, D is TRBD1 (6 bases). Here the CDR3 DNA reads TGTGCCATCAGTGACCCGGGGAGGGGGGATTCACCCCTCCACTTT. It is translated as CAISDPGRGDSPLHF.